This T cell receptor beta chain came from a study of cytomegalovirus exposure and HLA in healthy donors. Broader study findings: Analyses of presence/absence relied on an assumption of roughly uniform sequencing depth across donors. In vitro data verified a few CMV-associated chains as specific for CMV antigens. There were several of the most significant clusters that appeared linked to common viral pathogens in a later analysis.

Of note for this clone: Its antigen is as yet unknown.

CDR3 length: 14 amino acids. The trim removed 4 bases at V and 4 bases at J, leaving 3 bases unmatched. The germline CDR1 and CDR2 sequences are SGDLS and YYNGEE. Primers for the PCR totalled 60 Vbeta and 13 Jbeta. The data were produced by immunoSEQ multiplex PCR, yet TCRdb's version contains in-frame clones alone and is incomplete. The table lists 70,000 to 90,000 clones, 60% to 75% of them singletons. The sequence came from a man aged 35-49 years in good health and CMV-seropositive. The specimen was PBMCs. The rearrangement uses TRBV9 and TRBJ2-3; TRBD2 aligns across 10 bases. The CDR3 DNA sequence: TGTGCCAGCAGCATGAGCGGGGGGGCAGATACGCAGTATTTT. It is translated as CASSMSGGADTQYF.